These 26 T cell receptor beta chains share one sample of origin, sequenced in a study of CD8+CD57+ T cells in acquired aplastic anemia listed by TCRdb under 2018. Flow cytometry had shown CD8+CD57+ cell expansion in the patients selected for sequencing. For sequencing, an Illumina HiSeq 2000 was employed. TCR beta VDJ combination and CDR3 sequence profiling used genomic DNA as the template. The public reads were reprocessed in TCRdb via fastp at Q25 and MiXCR, keeping in-frame beta chains. Every entry covers one CDR3 protein and lists the most common genes and DNA from its rows. The sample table holds some 150,000 distinct CDR3 sequences, of which about 64% were seen once. The top ten constitute around 45% of the sample. Sequenced sample: sorted CD4+, CD8+, or CD8+CD57+ T cells (not recorded which) from PBMCs. The origin of the receptors is a human donor with aplastic anemia.

The V call is TRBV6-6, the J call TRBJ2-3, with 7 bases identical to TRBD1. Germline V gene data show CDR1 as MNHNY and CDR2 as SVGAGI (reference sequence). This CDR3 has 13 residues. Unmatched junction bases numbered 2, after V lost 4 bases and J lost 4 bases. The CDR3: CASSFGQADTQYF. In nucleotides, the CDR3 is TGTGCCAGCAGTTTTGGACAGGCAGATACGCAGTATTTT.

There are a few counts of this clonotype. V and J are TRBV24-1 and TRBJ2-5; possibly TRBD2 for D (5 bases). CDR1 and CDR2 from the germline V gene are KGHDR and SFDVKD. The CDR3 sequence is 12 residues long. V dropped 2 bases and J dropped 11 bases, with 11 bases sitting between them. The CDR3 is CATSDSPSGQYF. The CDR3 DNA is TGTGCCACCAGTGATTCTCCGAGCGGTCAGTACTTC.

This clonotype was seen only once. The chain employs TRBV14 and TRBJ1-3; weak D call: TRBD1 (5 bases). There are 14 residues in the CDR3. The V gene's germline CDR1 is SGHDN and CDR2 FVKESK. The V and J ends lost 2 bases and 4 bases respectively, with 9 bases between them. The CDR3 DNA reads as TGTGCCAGCAGCCAAATTAACAGGGGAAACACCATATATTTT. This translates into CASSQINRGNTIYF.

This clonotype occurred a few times. This chain links TRBV15 with TRBJ2-5, with TRBD2 identical over 8 bases. The V gene's germline CDR1 is LNHNV and CDR2 YYDKDF (reference sequence). The CDR3 runs to 14 residues. Trimming cost V 5 bases and J 4 bases; bases outside gene matches: 6. This CDR3 is CATSGGGSLETQYF. Here the CDR3 DNA reads TGTGCCACCAGCGGCGGGGGGAGTTTAGAGACCCAGTACTTC.

The J gene is TRBJ2-3, the V gene TRBV29-1; D gene unclear. This CDR3 is built from 11 residues. V lost 7 bases and J lost 4, with 9 bases in between. Germline values: CDR1 SQVTM, CDR2 ANQGSEA. As DNA, the CDR3 is TGCAGCGCCGGCATCTCAGATACGCAGTATTTT. It yields the protein CSAGISDTQYF.

The chain couples TRBV28 to TRBJ2-7; the D gene is possibly TRBD2 (5 bases). The germline gives CDR1 MDHEN, CDR2 SYDVKM. Trimming stripped 3 bases from V and 4 bases from J, with 19 bases between. The CDR3 consists of 16 residues. The CDR3 region is CASSFNGESLHYEQYF. DNA of the CDR3: TGTGCCAGCAGTTTTAACGGGGAGTCCCTCCATTACGAGCAGTACTTC.

This sequence joins TRBV5-1 and TRBJ2-1; a weak D match, TRBD2 (7 bases). V lost 3 bases and J 0 bases, leaving 10 bases between the germline ends. The CDR3 extends over 15 amino acids. Germline V lookup: CDR1 SGHRS, CDR2 YFSETQ. The CDR3 here is CASSSGGYSYNEQFF. The CDR3 DNA follows: TGCGCCAGCAGCTCGGGGGGCTACTCCTACAATGAGCAGTTCTTC. Filled out from reference TRBV5-1 and TRBJ2-1, the complete variable domain reads KAGVTQTPRYLIKTRGQQVTLSCSPISGHRSVSWYQQTPGQGLQFLFEYFSETQRNKGNFPGRFSGRQFSNSRSEMNVSTLELGDSALYLCASSSGGYSYNEQFFGPGTRLTVL.

In this sample, this clonotype turned up a few times. V and J are TRBV7-6 and TRBJ1-6; D perhaps matches TRBD1 (6 bases). Germline CDR1 and CDR2: SGHVS and FNYEAQ. V lost 5 bases, J lost 8 bases, and 16 bases lay in between. The length of the CDR3 is 15 residues. The CDR3 here is CASSAEGDSYSPLHF. CDR3 nucleotides: TGTGCCAGCAGCGCCGAGGGGGACTCGTATTCACCCCTCCACTTT.

The chain couples TRBV14 to TRBJ1-1; no clear D gene. This CDR3 is 14 amino acids long. Germline lookup yields CDR1 SGHDN and CDR2 FVKESK. Trimming removed 3 bases from V and 5 bases from J, with 13 bases in between. The CDR3 sequence is CASSQIGLRTEAFF. The CDR3 region has the DNA TGTGCCAGCAGCCAGATTGGCTTGCGGACTGAAGCTTTCTTT.

This clonotype came up once. The chain carries TRBV5-1 and TRBJ1-5; possibly TRBD1 for D (6 bases). Germline V gene lookup returns CDR1 SGHRS and CDR2 YFSETQ. This CDR3 is 18 amino acids long. V was cut by 0 bases and J by 4 bases, with 20 bases left in between. CDR3 amino acids: CASSLALQGEHRNQPQHF. The CDR3 DNA follows: TGCGCCAGCAGCTTGGCCCTACAGGGTGAACATCGGAATCAGCCCCAGCATTTT.

The chain has TRBV12-3 or TRBV12-4 and TRBJ1-2; 7 bases are a match to TRBD1. Trimming at V came to 5 bases and at J to 8 bases, leaving 8 bases not matched to a gene. The CDR3 is 13 residues long. The CDR3 DNA sequence: TGTGCCAGCAGTCTTTATCAGGGGGTCGGCTACACCTTC. Its translation: CASSLYQGVGYTF.

V is TRBV7-8 and J is TRBJ1-1; 11 nucleotides agree with TRBD1. CDR1 is SGHVS and CDR2 is FQNEAQ in the germline V gene. Trimming took 4 bases from V and 11 from J; bases not matched to a gene: 9. This CDR3 spans 14 amino acids. The CDR3 is CASSSTGQGARAFF. The CDR3 DNA reads as TGTGCCAGCAGCTCCACCGGACAGGGGGCGCGGGCTTTCTTT.

The J gene is TRBJ1-6, the V gene TRBV25-1; D not resolved. V dropped 5 bases and J dropped 10 bases, with 12 bases sitting between them. This CDR3 contains 13 residues. Germline assignment: CDR1 MGHDK and CDR2 SYGVNS. The CDR3 here is CASSHGLGSPLHF. The CDR3 DNA reads TGTGCCAGCAGTCATGGGTTAGGCTCACCCCTCCACTTT. Full variable domain (missing parts from reference TRBV25-1 and TRBJ1-6): EADIYQTPRYLVIGTGKKITLECSQTMGHDKMYWYQQDPGMELHLIHYSYGVNSTEKGDLSSESTVSRIRTEHFPLTLESARPSHTSQYLCASSHGLGSPLHFGNGTRLTVT.

This clonotype was observed a few times. A much more abundant neighbour one base away suggests this may be a read error. The rearrangement joins TRBV5-6 to TRBJ2-5, with D uncertain. CDR1 SGHDT and CDR2 YYEEEE come from the germline V gene. The CDR3 is 11 residues long. Trimming removed 2 bases from V and 4 bases from J, with 3 bases in between. The CDR3 DNA reads TGTGCCAGCAGCTTCGCAGAGACCCAGTACTTC. Protein: CASSFAETQYF.

The chain is built from TRBV14 and TRBJ2-5, with 11 bases aligning to TRBD1. The DNA end lines up better with TRBJ2-7; the J call may be wrong. CDR3 size: 15 residues. Germline CDR1 reads SGHDN; CDR2 reads FVKESK. This chain's CDR3 is CASSQGGQGAYEQYF. CDR3 nucleotides: TGTGCCAGCAGCCAAGGTGGACAGGGGGCTTACGAGCAGTACTTC.

In this sample, this clonotype turned up once. This rearrangement joins TRBV5-4 to TRBJ1-6; possible D gene TRBD1, 6 bases. This CDR3 is 16 amino acids long. V was trimmed by 4 bases and J by 3 bases, leaving 14 bases between them. The V gene's germline CDR1 is SGHNT and CDR2 YYREEE (reference sequence). The CDR3 protein is CASSADGQHYNSPLHF. The CDR3 nucleotides are TGTGCCAGCAGCGCGGACGGACAGCACTATAATTCACCCCTCCACTTT.

This rearrangement joins TRBV7-9 to TRBJ2-5, with 10 bases fitting TRBD1. CDR1 and CDR2 (germline): SEHNR, FQNEAQ (reference sequence). CDR3 length: 14 residues. The V and J ends lost 6 bases and 5 bases, in that order; junction bases with no gene match: 6. CDR3 sequence reads: CASRGQGVGETQYF. CDR3 bases: TGTGCCAGCAGAGGACAGGGGGTAGGGGAGACCCAGTACTTC.

A single count supports this clonotype. The V and J genes are TRBV7-2 and TRBJ2-7; D gene ambiguous. V gave up 4 bases and J gave up 3 bases, with 4 bases separating them. CDR1 and CDR2 (germline): SGHTA, FQGNSA. The CDR3 is made up of 11 amino acids. This CDR3 is CASSWSYEQYF. CDR3 in DNA: TGTGCCAGCAGCTGGAGCTACGAGCAGTACTTC.

J is TRBJ1-1 and V is TRBV7-9, with no clear D. Germline loops: CDR1 SEHNR, CDR2 FQNEAQ (reference sequence). The CDR3 extends over 13 amino acids. Trimming pared 8 bases from V and 1 base from J, leaving 11 bases between. The CDR3 spells CASRFGQNTEAFF. In DNA, the CDR3 is TGTGCCAGCCGGTTTGGGCAGAACACTGAAGCTTTCTTT.

This clonotype came up once. The chain has TRBV7-2 and TRBJ1-3; D is possibly TRBD1 (5 bases). V was clipped by 1 base and J by 4 bases, with 14 bases between them. The CDR3 extends over 16 amino acids. CDR1 is SGHTA and CDR2 is FQGNSA in the germline V gene. CDR3 sequence (DNA): TGTGCCAGCAGCTTAGTCCCCGAGGGGTTCGGAAACACCATATATTTT. Protein sequence: CASSLVPEGFGNTIYF.

This chain connects TRBV24-1 to TRBJ2-1; D is perhaps TRBD1 or TRBD2 (7 bases each). Trimming pared 4 bases from V and 6 bases from J, leaving 15 bases between. Germline assignment: CDR1 KGHDR and CDR2 SFDVKD. This CDR3 has 15 residues. CDR3: CATSDPQGGANEQFF. The DNA for the CDR3 is TGTGCCACCAGTGACCCCCAGGGGGGGGCCAATGAGCAGTTCTTC.

The chain employs TRBV20-1 and TRBJ2-7; 9 bases align to TRBD2. Germline-derived CDR1 and CDR2 are DFQATT and SNEGSKA (reference sequence). Germline trimming cut 1 base from V and 6 bases from J; bases unmatched to any gene: 7. This CDR3 spans 14 amino acids. The CDR3, as DNA: TGCAGTGCTAGAGGTGGGCGGGAGGGGTCCGAGCAGTACTTC. It specifies CSARGGREGSEQYF.

The rearrangement joins TRBV10-3 to TRBJ2-7; D is perhaps TRBD1 (6 bases). The germline V gene encodes CDR1 ENHRY and CDR2 SYGVKD. Trimming removed 6 bases at V and 1 base at J, with 7 bases between. This CDR3 is built from 12 residues. This chain's CDR3 is CAIRTGSYEQYF. In DNA form, the CDR3 reads TGTGCCATCAGGACAGGATCCTACGAGCAGTACTTC.

This clonotype was found a few times. The chain couples TRBV6-2 or TRBV6-3 to TRBJ2-2; TRBD1 matches 12 bases. This CDR3 region has 17 residues. Germline V lookup: CDR1 MNHEY, CDR2 SVGEGT. Trimming removed 6 bases from V and 5 bases from J; junction bases left unmatched: 10. This CDR3 reads CASSTGTGGVWTGELFF. The CDR3, as DNA: TGTGCCAGCAGCACCGGGACAGGGGGCGTATGGACCGGGGAGCTGTTTTTT.

The rearrangement links TRBV20-1 to TRBJ2-3; 10 bases match TRBD2. Looked up from germline, CDR1 is DFQATT and CDR2 is SNEGSKA (reference sequence). Trimming took 6 bases from V and 3 from J; bases not matched to a gene: 18. The length of the CDR3 is 18 residues. The CDR3 DNA reads TGCAGTGCCATCCATATGGCTAGCGGGGGTAAGGGTACAGATACGCAGTATTTT. Its translation: CSAIHMASGGKGTDTQYF.

The J gene is TRBJ2-5, the V gene TRBV29-1; D might be TRBD1 (5 bases). Germline V CDR1 and CDR2: SQVTM, ANQGSEA. The CDR3 runs 12 residues. The V gene lost 6 bases and the J gene lost 7 bases, with 15 bases spanning the gap. The CDR3 reads CSVDTGPGTQYF. The DNA of the CDR3 is TGCAGCGTGGACACAGGCCCGGGGACCCAGTACTTC.